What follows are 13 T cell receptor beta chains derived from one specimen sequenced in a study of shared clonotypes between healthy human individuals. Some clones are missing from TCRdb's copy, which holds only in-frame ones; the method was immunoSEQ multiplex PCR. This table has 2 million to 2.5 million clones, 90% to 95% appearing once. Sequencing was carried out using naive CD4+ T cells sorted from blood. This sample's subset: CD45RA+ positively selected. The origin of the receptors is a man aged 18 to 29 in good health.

The CDR3 loop reads CAWSGSRQYSPLHF. The CDR3 region has the DNA TGTGCCTGGAGTGGTTCGAGACAGTATTCACCCCTCCACTTT. J is TRBJ1-6 and V is TRBV30; D is possibly TRBD1 (5 bases). CDR1 is GTSNPN, CDR2 SVGIG, per germline (reference sequence). The CDR3 is made up of 14 amino acids. V was trimmed by 1 base and J by 8 bases, leaving 12 bases between them. The variable domain in full, with the rest retrieved from reference TRBV30 and TRBJ1-6, is SQTIHQWPATLVQPVGSPLSLECTVEGTSNPNLYWYRQAAGRGLQLLFYSVGIGQISSEVPQNLSASRPQDRQFILSSKKLLLSDSGFYLCAWSGSRQYSPLHFGNGTRLTVT.

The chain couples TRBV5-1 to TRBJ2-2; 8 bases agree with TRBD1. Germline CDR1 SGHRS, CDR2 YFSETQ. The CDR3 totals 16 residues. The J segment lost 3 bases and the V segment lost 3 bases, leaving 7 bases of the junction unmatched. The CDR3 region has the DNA TGCGCCAGCAGCTCCACAGGGGGTCCAGACACCGGGGAGCTGTTTTTT. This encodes CASSSTGGPDTGELFF.

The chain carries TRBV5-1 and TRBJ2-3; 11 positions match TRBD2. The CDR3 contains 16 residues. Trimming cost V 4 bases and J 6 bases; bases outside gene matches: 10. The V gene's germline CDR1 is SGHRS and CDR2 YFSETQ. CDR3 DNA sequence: TGCGCCAGCAGCCCCGCCGTTAGCGGGAGGGCGGATACGCAGTATTTT. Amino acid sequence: CASSPAVSGRADTQYF.

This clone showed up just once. Here the CDR3 reads CASSNSSQETQYF. CDR3 in DNA: TGTGCCAGCAGCAACAGCAGCCAAGAGACCCAGTACTTC. This chain joins TRBV7-2 and TRBJ2-5; D ambiguous. The V end lost 5 bases, the J end lost 1 base, and 8 bases lay between the germline ends. CDR1 SGHTA and CDR2 FQGNSA come from the germline V gene. The CDR3 is made up of 13 amino acids.

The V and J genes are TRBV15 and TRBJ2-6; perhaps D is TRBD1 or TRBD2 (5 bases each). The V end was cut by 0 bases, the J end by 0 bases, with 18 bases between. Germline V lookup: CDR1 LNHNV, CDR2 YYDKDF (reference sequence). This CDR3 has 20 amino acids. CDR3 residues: CATSRDLRGRALSGANVLTF. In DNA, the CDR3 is TGTGCCACCAGCAGAGATCTACGGGGACGGGCCCTCTCTGGGGCCAACGTCCTGACTTTC.

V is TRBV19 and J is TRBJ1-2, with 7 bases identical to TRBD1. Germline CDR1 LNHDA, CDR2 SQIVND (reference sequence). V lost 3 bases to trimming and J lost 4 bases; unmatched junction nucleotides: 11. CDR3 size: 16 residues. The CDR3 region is CASSITRGRTFYGYTF. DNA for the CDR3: TGTGCCAGTAGTATCACGAGGGGGCGAACCTTCTATGGCTACACCTTC.

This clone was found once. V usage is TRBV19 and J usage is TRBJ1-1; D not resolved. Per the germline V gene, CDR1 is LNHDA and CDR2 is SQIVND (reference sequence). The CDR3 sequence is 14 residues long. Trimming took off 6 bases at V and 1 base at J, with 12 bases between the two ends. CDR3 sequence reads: CASRERTGNTEAFF. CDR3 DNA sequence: TGTGCCAGTAGGGAGAGGACGGGGAACACTGAAGCTTTCTTT.

The CDR3 DNA reads as TGTGCCAGCGGAGCCCCCTCTTTACCTACGAGCGAGCAGTACTTC. Translated, it gives CASGAPSLPTSEQYF. V usage is TRBV6-1 and J usage is TRBJ2-7; no definite D call. CDR1 is MNHNS and CDR2 is SASEGT in the germline V gene. This CDR3 spans 15 amino acids. V was trimmed by 8 bases and J by 6 bases, leaving 23 bases between them.

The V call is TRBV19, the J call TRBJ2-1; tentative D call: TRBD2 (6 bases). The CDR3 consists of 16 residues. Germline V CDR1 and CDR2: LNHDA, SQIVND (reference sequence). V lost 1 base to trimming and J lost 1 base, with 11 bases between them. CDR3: CASSIVGGNSYNEQFF. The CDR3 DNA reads TGTGCCAGTAGTATAGTTGGGGGGAATTCCTACAATGAGCAGTTCTTC.

CDR3 in amino acids: CASRAGTGRNYGYTF. The CDR3 nucleotides read TGTGCCAGCAGAGCCGGGACAGGGAGGAACTATGGCTACACCTTC. This rearrangement joins TRBV6-6 to TRBJ1-2, with TRBD1 matching 9 bases. With 6 bases clipped from V and 2 bases from J, the junction kept 7 bases outside the gene matches. This CDR3 region has 15 residues. Germline V gene sequence: CDR1 MNHNY, CDR2 SVGAGI (reference sequence).

CDR3 sequence reads: CASSRRDGYNYGYTF. DNA of the CDR3: TGTGCCAGCAGCCGCCGGGACGGTTATAACTATGGCTACACCTTC. The J gene is TRBJ1-2, the V gene TRBV5-8; tentatively, D is TRBD1 (5 bases). V was trimmed by 4 bases and J by 1 base, leaving 14 bases between them. The V gene's germline CDR1 is SGHTS and CDR2 YDEGEE. CDR3 length: 15 amino acids.

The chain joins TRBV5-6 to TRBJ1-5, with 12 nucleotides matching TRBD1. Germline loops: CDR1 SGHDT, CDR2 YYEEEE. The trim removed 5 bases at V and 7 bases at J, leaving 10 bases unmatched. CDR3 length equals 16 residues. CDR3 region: CASSFTGTGGGQPQHF. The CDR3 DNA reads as TGTGCCAGCAGTTTCACCGGGACAGGGGGCGGCCAGCCCCAGCATTTT.

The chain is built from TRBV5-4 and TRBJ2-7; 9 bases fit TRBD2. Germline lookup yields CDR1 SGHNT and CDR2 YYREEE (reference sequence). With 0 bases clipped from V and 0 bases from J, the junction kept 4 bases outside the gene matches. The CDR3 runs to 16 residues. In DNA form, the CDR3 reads TGTGCCAGCAGCTTGGCCAGCGGGGGGCTCTCCTACGAGCAGTACTTC. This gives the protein CASSLASGGLSYEQYF. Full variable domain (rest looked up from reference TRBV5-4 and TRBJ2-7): ETGVTQSPTHLIKTRGQQVTLRCSSQSGHNTVSWYQQALGQGPQFIFQYYREEENGRGNFPPRFSGLQFPNYSSELNVNALELDDSALYLCASSLASGGLSYEQYFGPGTRLTVT.